These 19 T cell receptor beta chains originate from one sample sequenced in a study of OX40 agonist ivuxolimab in advanced cancers. Assay used: immunoSEQ multiplex PCR; TCRdb lists only in-frame clones, some missing. Here the sample spans about 46,000 clones, 89% being singletons. Material: CD4+ or CD8+ T cells sorted from blood, obtained in a trial of the OX40 agonist ivuxolimab. The receptors were sampled from an adult with an advanced solid tumor such as melanoma, head and neck, liver or kidney cancer.

J is TRBJ2-3 and V is TRBV28; the D is unclear. This CDR3 is 14 amino acids long. Trimming took off 6 bases at V and 4 bases at J, with 14 bases between the two ends. Germline V lookup: CDR1 MDHEN, CDR2 SYDVKM. The CDR3 loop is CASRVEEASDTQYF. In DNA, the CDR3 is TGTGCCAGCAGGGTGGAAGAGGCGTCAGATACGCAGTATTTT.

The gene calls are TRBV6-5 and TRBJ2-3; TRBD2 is a possible D gene (5 bases). With 6 bases removed from V and 2 bases from J, the gap between germline ends came to 12 bases. Germline V CDR1 and CDR2: MNHEY, SVGAGI. The CDR3 has 14 amino acids. The CDR3 DNA sequence: TGTGCCAGCAGCTCTGGACGGGACACAGATACGCAGTATTTT. Encoded protein: CASSSGRDTDTQYF.

V gene TRBV19 combines with J gene TRBJ2-7, with a weak D call TRBD2 (6 bases). The V end was cut by 6 bases, the J end by 2 bases, with 14 bases between. CDR1 and CDR2 (germline): LNHDA, SQIVND (reference sequence). The CDR3 is 14 residues long. The CDR3 is CASSAGQVTYEQYF. The CDR3 DNA reads TGTGCCAGTAGCGCGGGGCAGGTAACCTACGAGCAGTACTTC.

This rearrangement joins TRBV5-4 to TRBJ2-7; D unresolved. The CDR3 spans 14 residues. The V end lost 2 bases, the J end lost 0 bases, and 9 bases lay between the germline ends. Germline CDR1 and CDR2: SGHNT and YYREEE (reference sequence). The CDR3 nucleotides read TGTGCCAGCAGCTTTGTTGATACCTCCTACGAGCAGTACTTC. Its protein product is CASSFVDTSYEQYF.

V is TRBV19 and J is TRBJ1-3; 9 bases line up with TRBD1. Per the germline V gene, CDR1 is LNHDA and CDR2 is SQIVND (reference sequence). The CDR3 sequence is 18 residues long. V trimming: 7 bases; J trimming: 0 bases; junction bases outside the gene matches: 13. CDR3 nucleotides: TGTGCCAGTAATCCCGGGACAGGGACATTCCTCTCTGGAAACACCATATATTTT. Its protein product is CASNPGTGTFLSGNTIYF. Full variable domain (missing parts from reference TRBV19 and TRBJ1-3): DGGITQSPKYLFRKEGQNVTLSCEQNLNHDAMYWYRQDPGQGLRLIYYSQIVNDFQKGDIAEGYSVSREKKESFPLTVTSAQKNPTAFYLCASNPGTGTFLSGNTIYFGEGSWLTVV.

The chain is built from TRBV4-3 and TRBJ2-1, with TRBD2 identical over 8 bases. V shed 0 bases and J 9 bases; nucleotides not matched to a gene: 13. The CDR3 contains 17 residues. CDR1 is LGHNA, CDR2 YSLEER, per germline. The CDR3: CASSQDPAGGRFSEQFF. CDR3 nucleotide sequence: TGCGCCAGCAGCCAAGATCCTGCGGGGGGCCGTTTTAGTGAGCAGTTCTTC.

The chain recombines TRBV11-2 with TRBJ1-1; D perhaps matches TRBD1 (6 bases). CDR1 and CDR2 from the germline V gene are SGHAT and FQNNGV. V lost 4 bases and J lost 5, with 17 bases in between. CDR3 length: 15 amino acids. CDR3 sequence: CASSSENAGVTEAFF. CDR3 nucleotide sequence: TGTGCCAGCAGCTCCGAAAACGCAGGGGTAACTGAAGCTTTCTTT.

This clone was seen only once. CDR3 protein: CASSQGWGDYEQYF. CDR3 nucleotide sequence: TGCGCCAGCAGCCAAGGGTGGGGGGACTACGAGCAGTACTTC. This chain uses TRBV4-1 with TRBJ2-7; weak D call: TRBD2 (6 bases). This CDR3 has 14 residues. V was clipped by 1 base and J by 3 bases, with 10 bases between them. CDR1 is MGHRA and CDR2 is YSYEKL in the germline V gene.

The chain is built from TRBV4-3 and TRBJ1-1; D not certain. The CDR3 is 14 residues long. Trimming pared 0 bases from V and 4 bases from J, leaving 9 bases between. Germline V gives CDR1 LGHNA, CDR2 YSLEER. In nucleotides, the CDR3 is TGCGCCAGCAGCCAAGAGACACGGCCCACTGAAGCTTTCTTT. This translates into CASSQETRPTEAFF.

The chain joins TRBV15 to TRBJ2-1, with D perhaps TRBD2 (5 bases). Looked up from germline, CDR1 is LNHNV and CDR2 is YYDKDF (reference sequence). This CDR3 is 12 amino acids long. V lost 3 bases and J 13 bases, leaving 13 bases between the germline ends. CDR3 amino acids: CATSRGRGRQFF. The CDR3 region has the DNA TGTGCCACCAGCAGGGGCCGGGGAAGACAGTTCTTC.

The rearrangement uses TRBV5-6 and TRBJ2-1, with D hard to call. CDR3 length: 15 residues. V lost 8 bases and J lost 1, with 16 bases in between. CDR1 is SGHDT and CDR2 is YYEEEE in the germline V gene. The CDR3 DNA reads TGTGCCAGTATCCCACTTTCTGGATCCTACAATGAGCAGTTCTTC. This sequence encodes CASIPLSGSYNEQFF.

The rearrangement joins TRBV13 to TRBJ1-3; TRBD1 might be the D (5 bases). V was trimmed by 4 bases and J by 0 bases, leaving 13 bases between them. Germline CDR1 and CDR2: PRHDT and FYEKMQ (reference sequence). CDR3 length: 16 residues. The chain's CDR3 is CASSWGRDFSGNTIYF. Written as DNA, the CDR3 is TGTGCCAGCAGCTGGGGCAGGGATTTCTCTGGAAACACCATATATTTT.

The chain has TRBV19 and TRBJ1-4, with 7 bases aligning to TRBD1. This CDR3 comprises 14 residues. Germline lookup yields CDR1 LNHDA and CDR2 SQIVND (reference sequence). The V segment lost 6 bases and the J segment 8 bases; nucleotides outside the gene matches: 9. The CDR3 protein is CASSPQGIGEKLFF. CDR3 DNA sequence: TGTGCCAGTAGCCCACAGGGGATAGGGGAAAAACTGTTTTTT.

This clone was seen only a few times. J is TRBJ1-5 and V is TRBV2; D not resolved. Germline V gene lookup returns CDR1 SNHLY and CDR2 FYNNEI. This CDR3 is 13 amino acids long. V shed 4 bases and J shed 3 bases, with 7 bases lying between them. CDR3 region: CASSVGINQPQHF. The CDR3 coding sequence is TGTGCCAGCAGTGTTGGGATCAATCAGCCCCAGCATTTT.

The sample holds a few counts of this clone. The chain carries TRBV27 and TRBJ2-2, with 7 bases fitting TRBD1. This CDR3 has 16 residues. Germline V gene data show CDR1 as MNHEY and CDR2 as SMNVEV (reference sequence). V lost 2 bases and J lost 6; bases outside the gene matches: 9. As DNA, the CDR3 is TGTGCCAGCAGTTTAAGAGACAGGGTTTTCTCCGGGGAGCTGTTTTTT. Its protein product is CASSLRDRVFSGELFF.

This clone was recorded only once. The chain carries TRBV19 and TRBJ1-1; D unresolved. Germline V gives CDR1 LNHDA, CDR2 SQIVND (reference sequence). V lost 6 bases and J lost 5, with 10 bases in between. The CDR3 covers 12 residues. The DNA of the CDR3 is TGTGCCAGTAGCTACTACGGGACTGAAGCTTTCTTT. Protein sequence: CASSYYGTEAFF. Using reference TRBV19 and TRBJ1-1 for the parts outside the CDR3, the full variable domain is DGGITQSPKYLFRKEGQNVTLSCEQNLNHDAMYWYRQDPGQGLRLIYYSQIVNDFQKGDIAEGYSVSREKKESFPLTVTSAQKNPTAFYLCASSYYGTEAFFGQGTRLTVV.

The chain employs TRBV5-1 and TRBJ2-1; tentatively, D is TRBD1 (5 bases). V was pared by 0 bases and J by 8 bases, with 15 bases between. The CDR3 contains 15 residues. Germline-derived CDR1 and CDR2 are SGHRS and YFSETQ. CDR3 DNA: TGCGCCAGCAGCTTGGAAGGGGTGGGGATTGATGAGCAGTTCTTC. This encodes CASSLEGVGIDEQFF.

The chain uses TRBV27 and TRBJ1-1; a weak D match, TRBD1 (5 bases). Germline lookup yields CDR1 MNHEY and CDR2 SMNVEV (reference sequence). V was pared by 6 bases and J by 1 base, with 9 bases between. This CDR3 spans 13 amino acids. The CDR3 loop is CASRRGGNTEAFF. The CDR3 nucleotides are TGTGCCAGCAGGCGGGGCGGGAACACTGAAGCTTTCTTT.

This chain connects TRBV9 to TRBJ2-2; TRBD1 aligns across 7 bases. Trimming at V came to 7 bases and at J to 0 bases, leaving 12 bases not matched to a gene. This CDR3 spans 17 amino acids. The germline gives CDR1 SGDLS, CDR2 YYNGEE. CDR3 amino acids: CASSRQRQGANTGELFF. Written as DNA, the CDR3 is TGTGCCAGCTCGCGGCAGAGACAGGGCGCGAACACCGGGGAGCTGTTTTTT.